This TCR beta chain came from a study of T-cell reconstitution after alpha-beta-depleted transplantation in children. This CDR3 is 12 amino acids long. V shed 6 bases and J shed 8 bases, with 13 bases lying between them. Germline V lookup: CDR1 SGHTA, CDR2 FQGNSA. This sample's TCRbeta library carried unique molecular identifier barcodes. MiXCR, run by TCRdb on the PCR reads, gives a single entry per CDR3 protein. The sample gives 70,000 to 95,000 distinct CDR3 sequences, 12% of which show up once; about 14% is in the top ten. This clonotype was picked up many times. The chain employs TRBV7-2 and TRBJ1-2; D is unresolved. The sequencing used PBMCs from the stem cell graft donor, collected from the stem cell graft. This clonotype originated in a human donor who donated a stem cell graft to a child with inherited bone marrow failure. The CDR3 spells CASRLPGWGYTF. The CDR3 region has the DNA TGTGCCAGCAGACTTCCGGGGTGGGGCTACACCTTC.